This T cell receptor (beta chain) was obtained from a study of T cell clonality in common variable immunodeficiency. Generated by immunoSEQ multiplex PCR, the TCRdb table keeps only in-frame clones and is missing some. The data show about 52,000 clones, with none appearing a single time. V lost 1 base and J lost 5; bases outside the gene matches: 4. This CDR3 is built from 15 residues. Germline values: CDR1 KGHSH, CDR2 LQKENI. This clone came up many times. The read comes to an end 3 residues before the CDR3 does, leaving the germline J gene to fill in the end. The genes are TRBV18 and TRBJ2-1; 8 nucleotides match TRBD1. The clonotype was recovered from a person between 18 and 75 years old in good health. The sequenced sample was peripheral blood mononuclear cells. The DNA read from the CDR3 is TGTGCCAGCTCACCACGACAGGGGTACGACAATGAG. This gives the protein CASSPRQGYDNE. The full CDR3 protein reads CASSPRQGYDNEQFF. Variable domain in full (rest from reference TRBV18 and TRBJ2-1): NAGVMQNPRHLVRRRGQEARLRCSPMKGHSHVYWYRQLPEEGLKFMVYLQKENIIDESGMPKERFSAEFPKEGPSILRIQQVVRGDSAAYFCASSPRQGYDNEQFFGPGTRLTVL.